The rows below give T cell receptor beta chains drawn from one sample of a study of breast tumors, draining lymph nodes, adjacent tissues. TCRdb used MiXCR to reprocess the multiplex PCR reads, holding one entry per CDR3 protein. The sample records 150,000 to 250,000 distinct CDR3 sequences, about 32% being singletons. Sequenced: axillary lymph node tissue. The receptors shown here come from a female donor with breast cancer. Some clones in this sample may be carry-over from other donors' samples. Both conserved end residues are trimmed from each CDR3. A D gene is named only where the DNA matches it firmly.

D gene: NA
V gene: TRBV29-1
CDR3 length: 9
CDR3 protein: SVMGEYGYT

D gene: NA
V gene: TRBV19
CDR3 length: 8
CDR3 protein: ASTSGELF

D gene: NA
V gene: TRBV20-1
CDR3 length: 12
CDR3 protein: SAPEQGTNEKLF

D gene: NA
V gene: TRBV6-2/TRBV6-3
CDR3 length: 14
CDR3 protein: ASSYWRILRVETQY

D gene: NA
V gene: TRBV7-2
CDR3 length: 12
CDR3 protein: ASSSGNTNYGYT

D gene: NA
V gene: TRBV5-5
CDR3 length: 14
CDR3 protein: ASSLGIGLDTGELF

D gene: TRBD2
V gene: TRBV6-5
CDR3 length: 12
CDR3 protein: ASSYSGGTYEQY

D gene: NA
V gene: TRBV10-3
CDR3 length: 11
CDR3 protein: AISASTVETQY

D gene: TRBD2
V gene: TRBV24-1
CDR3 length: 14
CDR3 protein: ATSGLAGGDTGELF

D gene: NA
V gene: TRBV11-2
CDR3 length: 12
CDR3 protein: ASSLTGQGEKLF

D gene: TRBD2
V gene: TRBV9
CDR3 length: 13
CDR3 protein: ASSAGLAGAVEPF

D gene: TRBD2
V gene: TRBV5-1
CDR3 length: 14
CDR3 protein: ASSLAEAGVSYEQY

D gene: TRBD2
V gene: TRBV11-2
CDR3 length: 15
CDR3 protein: ASSLVSRLASGNEQF

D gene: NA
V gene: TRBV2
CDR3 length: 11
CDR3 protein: ASGADSNQPQH

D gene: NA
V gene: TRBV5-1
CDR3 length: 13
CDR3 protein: ASSLKFGGGETQY

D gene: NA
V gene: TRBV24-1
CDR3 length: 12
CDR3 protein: APPSAGAFYGYT

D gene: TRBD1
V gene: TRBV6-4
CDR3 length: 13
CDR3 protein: ASSDSNRGDSPLH

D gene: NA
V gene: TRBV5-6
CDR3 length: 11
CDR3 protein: ASTGVNQETQY

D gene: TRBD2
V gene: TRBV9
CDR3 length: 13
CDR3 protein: ASSVEPGLAFEQF

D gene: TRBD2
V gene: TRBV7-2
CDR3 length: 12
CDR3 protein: ASSPLAGVDTQY

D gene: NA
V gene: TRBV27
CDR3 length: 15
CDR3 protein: ASSSLLRVPLSYEQY

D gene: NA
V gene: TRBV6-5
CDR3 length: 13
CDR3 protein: ASSHATGANYGYT

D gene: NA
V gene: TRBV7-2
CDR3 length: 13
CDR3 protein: ASSAGATAAFGYT

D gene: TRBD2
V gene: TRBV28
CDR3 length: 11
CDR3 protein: ASSFQGGHEQY

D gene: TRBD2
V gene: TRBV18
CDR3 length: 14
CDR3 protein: ASSPSGLAVTDTQY

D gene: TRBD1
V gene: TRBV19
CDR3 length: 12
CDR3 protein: ASEGGTGGHGYT

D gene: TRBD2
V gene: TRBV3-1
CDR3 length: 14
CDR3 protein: ASSHWGGGTIYEQY

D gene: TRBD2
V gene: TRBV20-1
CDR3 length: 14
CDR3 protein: SAASGGASNYNEQF

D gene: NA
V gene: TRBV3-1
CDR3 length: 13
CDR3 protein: ASSQAPDWSGTQY

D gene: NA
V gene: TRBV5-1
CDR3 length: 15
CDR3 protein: ASSKGHRDRFTDTQY

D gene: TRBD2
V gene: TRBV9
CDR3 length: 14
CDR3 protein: ASSVVGGRGTGELF

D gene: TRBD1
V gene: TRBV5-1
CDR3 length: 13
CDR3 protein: ASSPLDRGKGEQY

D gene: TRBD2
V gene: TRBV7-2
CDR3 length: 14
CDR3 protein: ASRAQTSGDYNEQF

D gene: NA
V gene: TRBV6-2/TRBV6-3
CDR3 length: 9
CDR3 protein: ASSYWGELF

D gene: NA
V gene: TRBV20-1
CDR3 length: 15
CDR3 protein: SASDSGSQAAYEKLF

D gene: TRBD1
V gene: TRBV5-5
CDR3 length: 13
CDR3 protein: ASSLVTGDLNEQF

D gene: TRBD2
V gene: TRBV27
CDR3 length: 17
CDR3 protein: ASSLLAGVGVGGTDTQY

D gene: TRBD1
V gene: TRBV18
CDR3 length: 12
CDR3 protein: ASSQGAGNQPQH

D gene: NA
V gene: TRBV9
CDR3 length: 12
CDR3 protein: ASTGGGVTGELF

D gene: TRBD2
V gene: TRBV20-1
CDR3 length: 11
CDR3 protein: SASGGRENEQF

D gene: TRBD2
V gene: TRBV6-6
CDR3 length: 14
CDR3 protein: ASSYFGTSGTGELF

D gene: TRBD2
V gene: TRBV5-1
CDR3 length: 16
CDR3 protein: ASSFNRGVAGGQETQY

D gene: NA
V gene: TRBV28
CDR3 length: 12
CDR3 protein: ASSPPTGFYEQY

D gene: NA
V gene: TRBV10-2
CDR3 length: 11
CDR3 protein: ASSPGQDEKLF

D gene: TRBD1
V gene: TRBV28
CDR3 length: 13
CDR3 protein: ASSLDRISGNTIY

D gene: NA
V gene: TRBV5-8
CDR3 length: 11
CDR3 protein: ASSGSRRATQY

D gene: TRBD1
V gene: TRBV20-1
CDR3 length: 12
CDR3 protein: SARGDRATSGYT

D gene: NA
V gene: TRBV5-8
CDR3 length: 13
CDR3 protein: ASSSRSLAPYGYT

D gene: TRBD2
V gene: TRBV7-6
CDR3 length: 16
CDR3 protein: ASSPQRELSSGVNVLT